These 20 T cell receptor beta chains were all obtained from the same sample, sequenced in a study of blood T cell repertoires in COVID-19. TCRdb's table, derived via immunoSEQ multiplex PCR, lists solely in-frame clones and lacks some. Here the sample spans around 400,000 clones, roughly 86% being singletons. Sequenced input: peripheral blood. The receptors come from a woman in her sixties with COVID-19, enrolled during active disease.

The J gene is TRBJ2-7, the V gene TRBV5-1; no definite D call. V dropped 2 bases and J dropped 1 base, with 10 bases sitting between them. There are 14 residues in the CDR3. Germline V lookup: CDR1 SGHRS, CDR2 YFSETQ. This chain's CDR3 is CASSFPSPSYEQYF. The CDR3 DNA sequence: TGCGCCAGCAGCTTCCCCAGTCCTTCCTACGAGCAGTACTTC.

The chain joins TRBV28 to TRBJ1-2; unclear D gene. This CDR3 has 17 amino acids. Trimming stripped 4 bases from V and 2 bases from J, with 20 bases between. Germline CDR1 and CDR2: MDHEN and SYDVKM. CDR3 sequence reads: CASSSVDPTGWNYGYTF. In DNA, the CDR3 is TGTGCCAGCAGTTCGGTGGACCCCACGGGGTGGAACTATGGCTACACCTTC.

This rearrangement joins TRBV19 to TRBJ1-6, with 9 bases identical to TRBD1. The germline CDR1 and CDR2 sequences are LNHDA and SQIVND (reference sequence). The CDR3 has 15 amino acids. Trimming removed 7 bases from V and 4 bases from J; junction bases left unmatched: 5. CDR3 DNA sequence: TGTGCCAGTACCCCGGGACAGGGATATAATTCACCCCTCCACTTT. Translated: CASTPGQGYNSPLHF.

The chain is built from TRBV3-1 (or the pseudogene TRBV3-2) and TRBJ1-5, with D possibly matching TRBD1 (5 bases). The CDR3 has 14 residues. Trimming pared 2 bases from V and 0 bases from J, leaving 5 bases between. Germline CDR1 LGHDT, CDR2 YNNKEL (reference sequence). This CDR3 is CASSQTGSNQPQHF. The CDR3 DNA reads TGTGCCAGCAGCCAAACAGGTAGCAATCAGCCCCAGCATTTT.

This clone came up a few times. The V gene is TRBV6-1, the J gene TRBJ1-2; no definite D call. The CDR3 contains 12 residues. The V gene's germline CDR1 is MNHNS and CDR2 SASEGT. With 0 bases removed from V and 8 bases from J, the gap between germline ends came to 7 bases. This chain's CDR3 is CASSEAGFGYTF. The CDR3 DNA sequence: TGTGCCAGCAGTGAAGCCGGGTTCGGCTACACCTTC.

The genes are TRBV12-5 and TRBJ1-1; 8 positions match TRBD1. Germline values: CDR1 LGHNT, CDR2 FRNRAP. This CDR3 is built from 16 residues. Losses at the gene ends were 5 bases for V and 1 base for J; bases not matched to a gene: 9. The DNA for the CDR3 is TGTGCTAGTGGTCCCTCTCGGACAGGGTGGAACACTGAAGCTTTCTTT. It translates to CASGPSRTGWNTEAFF.

V usage is TRBV5-4 and J usage is TRBJ1-1; tentative D call: TRBD1 (6 bases). V was cut by 3 bases and J by 1 base, with 13 bases left in between. The CDR3 sequence is 15 residues long. CDR1 and CDR2 (germline): SGHNT, YYREEE (reference sequence). The DNA for the CDR3 is TGTGCCAGCAGCTACTGGACAGATTCGAACACTGAAGCTTTCTTT. Its translation is CASSYWTDSNTEAFF.

V and J are TRBV19 and TRBJ2-5; 7 bases line up with TRBD1. The V gene end was trimmed by 4 bases and the J gene end by 3 bases; junction bases not matched to a gene: 8. The CDR3 runs to 15 residues. Per the germline V gene, CDR1 is LNHDA and CDR2 is SQIVND (reference sequence). CDR3: CASSTAGTAKETQYF. In DNA, the CDR3 is TGTGCCAGTAGTACCGCCGGGACAGCTAAAGAGACCCAGTACTTC.

This clone was seen only once. The chain couples TRBV2 to TRBJ2-3; the match to TRBD2 covers 16 bases. The ends lost 5 bases at V and 2 bases at J; junction bases unmatched: 7. Germline CDR1 and CDR2: SNHLY and FYNNEI. The CDR3 loop spans 18 amino acids. The CDR3 bases are TGTGCCAGCAGTACACCGGGACTAGCGGGGGGGCCCACAGATACGCAGTATTTT. Protein product: CASSTPGLAGGPTDTQYF.

The V call is TRBV10-3, the J call TRBJ1-1; D not resolved. V was cut by 7 bases and J by 0 bases, with 9 bases left in between. Germline V gene data show CDR1 as ENHRY and CDR2 as SYGVKD. This CDR3 has 13 residues. CDR3 in amino acids: CAITEQLNTEAFF. CDR3 nucleotide sequence: TGTGCCATCACCGAACAGCTGAACACTGAAGCTTTCTTT.

This clone appeared a few times. This rearrangement joins TRBV5-1 to TRBJ2-7; TRBD1 matches 7 bases. V lost 0 bases, J lost 5 bases, and 5 bases stayed unmatched. The CDR3 is 14 residues long. Germline V gene data show CDR1 as SGHRS and CDR2 as YFSETQ. As DNA, the CDR3 is TGCGCCAGCAGCTTGGAACAGGGGATCCACGAGCAGTACTTC. Its protein is CASSLEQGIHEQYF.

The rearrangement joins TRBV18 to TRBJ2-7, with no clear D. Germline-derived CDR1 and CDR2 are KGHSH and LQKENI. CDR3 length: 12 residues. V gave up 2 bases and J gave up 5 bases, with 7 bases separating them. CDR3 in DNA: TGTGCCAGCTCACCAATCGTTAACGAGCAGTACTTC. It is translated as CASSPIVNEQYF. Using reference TRBV18 and TRBJ2-7 for the parts outside the CDR3, the full variable domain is NAGVMQNPRHLVRRRGQEARLRCSPMKGHSHVYWYRQLPEEGLKFMVYLQKENIIDESGMPKERFSAEFPKEGPSILRIQQVVRGDSAAYFCASSPIVNEQYFGPGTRLTVT.

The chain links TRBV5-4 to TRBJ2-2; 7 bases are shared with TRBD1. Trimming removed 7 bases from V and 4 bases from J; junction bases left unmatched: 10. CDR3 length equals 15 residues. Germline loops: CDR1 SGHNT, CDR2 YYREEE (reference sequence). Here the CDR3 DNA reads TGTGCCAGCCGCAAAGGGACAGAAAGCACCGGGGAGCTGTTTTTT. Translating gives CASRKGTESTGELFF.

The CDR3 protein is CASALGRTGLYEQYF. In DNA form, the CDR3 reads TGTGCCAGTGCCCTAGGACGGACAGGGCTCTACGAGCAGTACTTC. V gene TRBV19 combines with J gene TRBJ2-7; 8 nucleotides line up with TRBD1. The V segment lost 8 bases and the J segment 3 bases; nucleotides outside the gene matches: 12. Germline-derived CDR1 and CDR2 are LNHDA and SQIVND (reference sequence). The CDR3 is 15 amino acids.

The chain couples TRBV19 to TRBJ2-1, with TRBD2 identical over 8 bases. The germline V gene has CDR1 LNHDA and CDR2 SQIVND (reference sequence). After removal of 5 bases from V and 7 bases from J, the junction contained 13 bases not matched to a gene. This CDR3 spans 16 amino acids. CDR3 loop: CASSPTAGVRRNEQFF. Written as DNA, the CDR3 is TGTGCCAGTAGTCCCACAGCGGGGGTACGGAGAAATGAGCAGTTCTTC.

The CDR3 nucleotides are TGCGCCAGCAGCTATGGAGGGGGCGGGCAGCCCCAGCATTTT. It encodes CASSYGGGGQPQHF. The genes are TRBV5-1 and TRBJ1-5, with 7 positions matching TRBD1. The CDR3 has 14 amino acids. From germline, CDR1 is SGHRS and CDR2 YFSETQ. Unmatched junction bases numbered 7, after V lost 3 bases and J lost 7 bases.

This chain connects TRBV27 to TRBJ1-1; D remains ambiguous. This CDR3 spans 14 amino acids. The germline CDR1 and CDR2 sequences are MNHEY and SMNVEV (reference sequence). Between the trimmed V and J ends, which lost 6 bases and 1 base, there was a span of 12 bases. CDR3 coding DNA: TGTGCCAGCAGCTCCAGGAGGGAGAACACTGAAGCTTTCTTT. Its protein is CASSSRRENTEAFF.

This clone was detected a few times. This chain uses TRBV6-5 with TRBJ1-2; no clear D. This CDR3 spans 12 amino acids. The germline V gene encodes CDR1 MNHEY and CDR2 SVGAGI. The V end lost 6 bases, the J end lost 5 bases, and 10 bases lay between the germline ends. The DNA for the CDR3 is TGTGCCAGCAGCACTCTGTGGTATGGCTACACCTTC. It translates to CASSTLWYGYTF.

Comments on this clone: Other DNA sequences within the sample encode an identical CDR3. The genes are TRBV28 and TRBJ1-2; a weak D match, TRBD1 (5 bases). V was shortened by 3 bases and J by 6 bases, with 11 bases between the two germline ends. The CDR3 extends over 13 amino acids. Germline-derived CDR1 and CDR2 are MDHEN and SYDVKM. Here the CDR3 reads CASSLGGGDGYTF. DNA for the CDR3: TGTGCCAGCAGTTTGGGCGGAGGGGATGGCTACACCTTC.

The genes are TRBV27 and TRBJ2-7, with 8 bases that match TRBD2. Germline V gene sequence: CDR1 MNHEY, CDR2 SMNVEV (reference sequence). The CDR3 consists of 14 residues. V trimming: 3 bases; J trimming: 5 bases; junction bases outside the gene matches: 6. CDR3 nucleotides: TGTGCCAGCAGTTTCGGGACTAGACCCCACGAGCAGTACTTC. Its protein product is CASSFGTRPHEQYF.